Below, 19 T cell receptor beta chains from the same sample are listed, as sequenced in a study of blood T cell repertoires in COVID-19. This table comes from immunoSEQ multiplex PCR, and its TCRdb copy is limited to in-frame clones, with some not included. The data show under 300,000 clones, almost 90% seen once. What was sequenced was peripheral blood. The origin of the receptors is a woman in her sixties or seventies with COVID-19, enrolled during active disease.

The chain is built from TRBV4-3 and TRBJ2-7, with D perhaps TRBD1 (5 bases). Trimming stripped 1 base from V and 5 bases from J, with 12 bases between. Germline V gene lookup returns CDR1 LGHNA and CDR2 YSLEER. This CDR3 is built from 14 residues. The CDR3 here is CASSQVGAPDEQYF. DNA for the CDR3: TGCGCCAGCAGCCAAGTTGGGGCTCCTGACGAGCAGTACTTC.

The chain employs TRBV19 and TRBJ1-2, with 9 bases identical to TRBD1. In germline, CDR1 is LNHDA, CDR2 SQIVND (reference sequence). With V trimmed by 5 bases and J by 7 bases, 5 bases remained unmatched. CDR3 length: 13 amino acids. The CDR3 bases are TGTGCCAGTAGTCCACAGGGGGCGGTTGGCTACACCTTC. Its translation is CASSPQGAVGYTF.

The chain carries TRBV6-5 and TRBJ1-4; maybe TRBD1 (5 bases). The V end lost 7 bases, the J end lost 8 bases, and 17 bases lay between the germline ends. This CDR3 region has 14 residues. Germline CDR1 is MNHEY and CDR2 is SVGAGI. Here the CDR3 reads CASMKRSGKEKLFF. The CDR3 bases are TGTGCCAGCATGAAGAGGTCAGGGAAAGAAAAACTGTTTTTT.

The chain carries TRBV27 and TRBJ2-7, with TRBD2 identical over 9 bases. The CDR3 totals 14 residues. Germline V gene lookup returns CDR1 MNHEY and CDR2 SMNVEV (reference sequence). The V gene end was trimmed by 4 bases and the J gene end by 2 bases; junction bases not matched to a gene: 3. In DNA, the CDR3 is TGTGCCAGCAGTTATAGCGGGGGAACCTACGAGCAGTACTTC. Translated: CASSYSGGTYEQYF.

This clone was seen once. In DNA form, the CDR3 reads TGCGCCAGCAGCCAAGGTCTAGCGGGGACCTCCTACGAGCAGTACTTC. Its translation is CASSQGLAGTSYEQYF. The chain joins TRBV4-1 to TRBJ2-7; 9 bases agree with TRBD2. The CDR3 length is 16 residues. Germline V lookup: CDR1 MGHRA, CDR2 YSYEKL. J gave up 0 bases and V 1 base, and 4 bases lay outside the gene matches.

This clone has a single count. The chain is built from TRBV19 and TRBJ2-5; D might be TRBD1 (5 bases). The CDR3 has 16 residues. Trimming took off 5 bases at V and 1 base at J, with 17 bases between the two ends. Germline CDR1 LNHDA, CDR2 SQIVND (reference sequence). The DNA of the CDR3 is TGTGCCAGTAGTCCCCCCGCCCAAGGGGTCCAAGAGACCCAGTACTTC. This sequence encodes CASSPPAQGVQETQYF.

This clone was seen a few times. This sequence joins TRBV28 and TRBJ2-3; 8 bases fit TRBD1. This CDR3 region has 15 residues. Germline V gene sequence: CDR1 MDHEN, CDR2 SYDVKM. V shed 6 bases, J shed 1 base, and the junction held 6 bases outside the gene matches. CDR3 DNA: TGTGCCAGCAGGGTGGACAGGGAGGGCACAGATACGCAGTATTTT. It is translated as CASRVDREGTDTQYF. Combining the CDR3 with reference TRBV28 and TRBJ2-3 gives the whole variable domain DVKVTQSSRYLVKRTGEKVFLECVQDMDHENMFWYRQDPGLGLRLIYFSYDVKMKEKGDIPEGYSVSREKKERFSLILESASTNQTSMYLCASRVDREGTDTQYFGPGTRLTVL.

The V and J genes are TRBV6-6 and TRBJ1-5; D is possibly TRBD1 (5 bases). Germline V gene lookup returns CDR1 MNHNY and CDR2 SVGAGI (reference sequence). The CDR3 runs 15 residues. The ends were cut back, 0 bases at V and 1 base at J, with 7 bases in the middle. The CDR3 spells CASSYSQGSNQPQHF. CDR3 DNA: TGTGCCAGCAGTTACTCGCAGGGAAGCAATCAGCCCCAGCATTTT.

For the CDR3, the DNA is TGTGCCAGCAGCCAAGTTGGGGGTACTAGCCTCCTGTTCTATGGCTACACCTTC. This codes for CASSQVGGTSLLFYGYTF. V usage is TRBV4-2 and J usage is TRBJ1-2, with D possibly TRBD1 on 5 matching bases. The CDR3 covers 18 residues. Germline CDR1 LGHNA, CDR2 YNFKEQ. V was pared by 1 base and J by 4 bases, with 22 bases between.

The gene calls are TRBV27 and TRBJ2-2, with a weak D call TRBD1 (6 bases). The CDR3 is 14 residues long. Trimming shortened V by 2 bases and J by 5 bases, and 9 bases separated the two germline ends. CDR1 MNHEY and CDR2 SMNVEV come from the germline V gene (reference sequence). In DNA, the CDR3 is TGTGCCAGCAGTTTAGGGGGCGGAACCGGGGAGCTGTTTTTT. This gives the protein CASSLGGGTGELFF.

The V call is TRBV4-3, the J call TRBJ1-2, with 9 bases fitting TRBD1. V trimming: 2 bases; J trimming: 8 bases; junction bases outside the gene matches: 3. The length of the CDR3 is 13 residues. From germline, CDR1 is LGHNA and CDR2 YSLEER. CDR3 nucleotide sequence: TGCGCCAGCAGCCAACCCGGGACAGGGGGCTACACCTTC. Its translation is CASSQPGTGGYTF.

J is TRBJ1-1 and V is TRBV30; D is uncertain. The CDR3 is made up of 11 amino acids. Germline V lookup: CDR1 GTSNPN, CDR2 SVGIG (reference sequence). V was pared by 1 base and J by 8 bases, with 8 bases between. In DNA, the CDR3 is TGTGCCTGGAGTGAAGAGGAAGAAGCTTTCTTT. As protein: CAWSEEEEAFF.

The rearrangement joins TRBV15 to TRBJ2-3; weak D call: TRBD1 (7 bases). Germline V gene sequence: CDR1 LNHNV, CDR2 YYDKDF (reference sequence). The CDR3 loop spans 17 amino acids. V was shortened by 1 base and J by 2 bases, with 16 bases between the two germline ends. CDR3 in amino acids: CATSRGFQGGDTDTQYF. The CDR3, as DNA: TGTGCCACCAGCAGAGGGTTCCAGGGGGGAGACACAGATACGCAGTATTTT. The full variable domain, completed using reference TRBV15 and TRBJ2-3, is DAMVIQNPRYQVTQFGKPVTLSCSQTLNHNVMYWYQQKSSQAPKLLFHYYDKDFNNEADTPDNFQSRRPNTSFCFLDIRSPGLGDTAMYLCATSRGFQGGDTDTQYFGPGTRLTVL.

The chain combines TRBV6-1 with TRBJ1-2, with a possible D match to TRBD1 (5 bases). V gave up 3 bases and J gave up 4 bases, with 12 bases separating them. Germline assignment: CDR1 MNHNS and CDR2 SASEGT. The CDR3 has 14 amino acids. CDR3 bases: TGTGCCAGCAGTGATGGGCAGGGCCTCTATGGCTACACCTTC. Translation: CASSDGQGLYGYTF.

The chain employs TRBV7-9 and TRBJ2-2; D is undetermined. This CDR3 is built from 15 residues. CDR1 SEHNR and CDR2 FQNEAQ come from the germline V gene (reference sequence). The ends were cut back, 7 bases at V and 4 bases at J, with 16 bases in the middle. CDR3 loop: CASTKGTSGTGELFF. The CDR3 bases are TGTGCCAGCACCAAAGGCACCTCGGGCACCGGGGAGCTGTTTTTT. Using reference TRBV7-9 and TRBJ2-2 for the parts outside the CDR3, the full variable domain is DTGVSQNPRHKITKRGQNVTFRCDPISEHNRLYWYRQTLGQGPEFLTYFQNEAQLEKSRLLSDRFSAERPKGSFSTLEIQRTEQGDSAMYLCASTKGTSGTGELFFGEGSRLTVL.

The chain recombines TRBV11-2 with TRBJ2-3; the match to TRBD1 covers 7 bases. The length of the CDR3 is 16 residues. V lost 5 bases and J lost 2; bases outside the gene matches: 10. Looked up from germline, CDR1 is SGHAT and CDR2 is FQNNGV. CDR3 protein: CASSASRDSFTDTQYF. The CDR3, as DNA: TGTGCCAGCAGCGCCAGCCGGGACAGCTTCACAGATACGCAGTATTTT.

In DNA form, the CDR3 reads TGTGCCAGTGAAGACAGGGGGCTGAACACTGAAGCTTTCTTT. It is translated as CASEDRGLNTEAFF. The rearrangement joins TRBV19 to TRBJ1-1; TRBD1 matches at 10 bases. The CDR3 loop spans 14 amino acids. Unmatched junction bases numbered 3, after V lost 8 bases and J lost 0 bases. CDR1 and CDR2 from the germline V gene are LNHDA and SQIVND (reference sequence).

The chain recombines TRBV7-2 with TRBJ1-1; possibly TRBD1 for D (6 bases). V was clipped by 6 bases and J by 0 bases, with 8 bases between them. Germline-derived CDR1 and CDR2 are SGHTA and FQGNSA. The CDR3 loop spans 13 amino acids. The CDR3: CASSSGVNTEAFF. The CDR3 nucleotides read TGTGCCAGCAGTTCAGGGGTGAACACTGAAGCTTTCTTT.

CDR3 amino acids: CASSLGGGGQVYNEQFF. CDR3 DNA: TGTGCCAGCAGCTTAGGGGGAGGGGGACAGGTCTACAATGAGCAGTTCTTC. The chain couples TRBV7-2 to TRBJ2-1, with D possibly TRBD1 on 8 matching bases. CDR3 length equals 17 residues. CDR1 is SGHTA and CDR2 is FQGNSA in the germline V gene. V was cut by 1 base and J by 3 bases, with 16 bases left in between. The full variable domain, rest sourced from reference TRBV7-2 and TRBJ2-1, is GAGVSQSPSNKVTEKGKDVELRCDPISGHTALYWYRQSLGQGLEFLIYFQGNSAPDKSGLPSDRFSAERTGGSVSTLTIQRTQQEDSAVYLCASSLGGGGQVYNEQFFGPGTRLTVL.